A single sample is the source of the 31 T cell receptor beta chains below, sequenced in a study of T cells in Graves' hyperthyroidism and ophthalmopathy. TCR beta CDR3 sequences were amplified from RNA transcripts. The HTBI primer set drove a first-round RT-PCR of the TCR CDR3. TCRdb fed the multiplex PCR reads into MiXCR, producing one record per CDR3 protein. This sample has 500,000 to 600,000 distinct CDR3 sequences; over 15% occur once, and the top ten carry approximately 20%. The sample consisted of blood. The receptors derive from a woman younger than 35 with Graves' hyperthyroidism.

The V call is TRBV7-9, the J call TRBJ1-5; D is unresolved. The CDR3 runs to 14 residues. CDR1 is SEHNR and CDR2 is FQNEAQ in the germline V gene (reference sequence). V gave up 1 base and J gave up 3 bases, with 7 bases separating them. The CDR3 DNA sequence: TGTGCCAGCAGCTTAGTAGGGAACAATCAGCCCCAGCATTTT. Residues: CASSLVGNNQPQHF.

The sample holds many counts of this clonotype. The J gene is TRBJ2-3, the V gene TRBV28, with 7 bases that match TRBD2. The length of the CDR3 is 18 residues. V gave up 6 bases and J gave up 2 bases; unmatched junction bases: 17. CDR1 and CDR2 from the germline V gene are MDHEN and SYDVKM. DNA for the CDR3: TGTGCCAGCAGGAATCGAGCGGGAAGGGTTTTCTCCACAGATACGCAGTATTTT. This translates into CASRNRAGRVFSTDTQYF.

The J gene is TRBJ2-3, the V gene TRBV10-3; 9 positions agree with TRBD1. The J segment lost 2 bases and the V segment lost 2 bases, leaving 8 bases of the junction unmatched. This CDR3 contains 17 residues. The germline V gene encodes CDR1 ENHRY and CDR2 SYGVKD. This CDR3 is CAISEPGDRVSTDTQYF. The CDR3 DNA reads as TGTGCCATCAGTGAGCCAGGGGACAGGGTGTCCACAGATACGCAGTATTTT.

V gene TRBV6-5 combines with J gene TRBJ2-1, with 8 bases aligning to TRBD1. V gave up 0 bases and J gave up 5 bases; unmatched junction bases: 9. The CDR3 has 17 residues. Germline V gene data show CDR1 as MNHEY and CDR2 as SVGAGI. The CDR3 is CASSYSKSGGADNEQFF. The CDR3 DNA is TGTGCCAGCAGTTACTCGAAATCAGGGGGCGCCGACAATGAGCAGTTCTTC.

This clonotype was seen repeatedly, ten times or more. The V and J genes are TRBV7-2 and TRBJ2-1, with 16 nucleotides matching TRBD2. Germline V gene data show CDR1 as SGHTA and CDR2 as FQGNSA. The V segment lost 6 bases and the J segment 2 bases; nucleotides outside the gene matches: 10. The length of the CDR3 is 19 residues. CDR3 sequence: CASRSRGLAGGATYNEQFF. CDR3 bases: TGTGCCAGCAGGTCCCGGGGACTAGCGGGGGGGGCTACCTACAATGAGCAGTTCTTC. The whole variable domain, filled in from reference TRBV7-2 and TRBJ2-1, reads GAGVSQSPSNKVTEKGKDVELRCDPISGHTALYWYRQSLGQGLEFLIYFQGNSAPDKSGLPSDRFSAERTGGSVSTLTIQRTQQEDSAVYLCASRSRGLAGGATYNEQFFGPGTRLTVL.

This clonotype was detected a few times. The gene calls are TRBV2 and TRBJ2-2; D is ambiguous. Per germline, CDR1 SNHLY and CDR2 FYNNEI. Trimming took 10 bases from V and 5 from J, leaving 11 bases between them. This CDR3 spans 12 amino acids. CDR3 loop: CATPGGTGELFF. As DNA, the CDR3 is TGTGCCACCCCCGGTGGAACCGGGGAGCTGTTTTTT.

The chain joins TRBV7-9 to TRBJ2-2; perhaps TRBD1 as D (6 bases). CDR1 SEHNR and CDR2 FQNEAQ come from the germline V gene (reference sequence). Trimming cost V 5 bases and J 0 bases, with 13 bases left between them. This CDR3 comprises 16 residues. DNA of the CDR3: TGTGCCAGCAGCCCCAGGGGAAAGACGAACACCGGGGAGCTGTTTTTT. It translates to CASSPRGKTNTGELFF.

There are many counts of this clonotype. J is TRBJ1-4 and V is TRBV12-3 or TRBV12-4; D is unclear. CDR3 length equals 12 residues. V was cut by 1 base and J by 5 bases, with 2 bases left in between. The CDR3 loop is CASSLDNEKLFF. CDR3 nucleotide sequence: TGTGCCAGCAGTTTAGACAATGAAAAACTGTTTTTT.

The sample holds many counts of this clonotype. This chain connects TRBV12-3 or TRBV12-4 to TRBJ1-1, with D tentatively TRBD1 (6 bases). The CDR3 covers 15 residues. Trimming stripped 7 bases from V and 1 base from J, with 16 bases between. The CDR3 region is CASTSFGGRNTEAFF. CDR3 nucleotide sequence: TGTGCCAGCACCTCGTTCGGGGGCCGGAACACTGAAGCTTTCTTT.

This clonotype was detected a few times. Since a much larger clone is just one base distant, this may be a read error. The chain has TRBV28 and TRBJ2-1, with unresolved D. Germline CDR1 MDHEN, CDR2 SYDVKM. The CDR3 spans 16 residues. Trimming cost V 8 bases and J 0 bases, with 17 bases left between them. The CDR3 sequence: CASGSPDRSSYNEQFF. The CDR3 DNA reads as TGTGCCAGCGGTTCCCCAGACCGGAGCTCCTACAATGAGCAGTTCTTC.

A few counts support this clonotype. This sequence joins TRBV6-2 or TRBV6-3 and TRBJ1-1; D possibly corresponds to TRBD1 (6 bases). Looked up from germline, CDR1 is MNHEY and CDR2 is SVGEGT. V lost 2 bases to trimming and J lost 3 bases, with 13 bases between them. This CDR3 spans 15 amino acids. The CDR3 sequence: CASSYVERGDTEAFF. In DNA, the CDR3 is TGTGCCAGCAGTTACGTTGAGAGGGGGGACACTGAAGCTTTCTTT.

This clonotype has at least ten counts. In nucleotides, the CDR3 is TGTGCCAGCAGGTACAGGGTCGGCAATGGCTACACCTTC. Its protein product is CASRYRVGNGYTF. The chain recombines TRBV12-3 or TRBV12-4 with TRBJ1-2; weak D call: TRBD1 (6 bases). The V end lost 6 bases, the J end lost 6 bases, and 14 bases lay between the germline ends. CDR3 length equals 13 residues.

This clonotype was found many times. CDR3 residues: CASSSGAPHEQYF. CDR3 nucleotides: TGCGCCAGCAGCTCGGGAGCTCCCCACGAGCAGTACTTC. J is TRBJ2-7 and V is TRBV5-1; weak D call: TRBD2 (6 bases). The CDR3 length is 13 residues. The germline gives CDR1 SGHRS, CDR2 YFSETQ. Trimming removed 3 bases from V and 5 bases from J, with 12 bases in between. Variable domain in full (rest from reference TRBV5-1 and TRBJ2-7): KAGVTQTPRYLIKTRGQQVTLSCSPISGHRSVSWYQQTPGQGLQFLFEYFSETQRNKGNFPGRFSGRQFSNSRSEMNVSTLELGDSALYLCASSSGAPHEQYFGPGTRLTVT.

This clonotype came up a few times. The V and J genes are TRBV9 and TRBJ2-5, with D unresolved. The CDR3 has 14 residues. Trimming cost V 2 bases and J 0 bases, with 8 bases left between them. Germline V gene lookup returns CDR1 SGDLS and CDR2 YYNGEE. The CDR3 here is CASSVSQYQETQYF. As DNA, the CDR3 is TGTGCCAGCAGCGTTTCACAGTACCAAGAGACCCAGTACTTC.

This clonotype has a count of ten or more. The rearrangement links TRBV12-3 or TRBV12-4 to TRBJ2-7; TRBD1 aligns across 7 bases. With 6 bases clipped from V and 2 bases from J, the junction kept 10 bases outside the gene matches. There are 15 residues in the CDR3. The CDR3 region has the DNA TGTGCCAGCAGCGTCAAGACAGGGAAAGCCTACGAGCAGTACTTC. As protein: CASSVKTGKAYEQYF.

V and J are TRBV2 and TRBJ2-3, with D uncertain. The CDR3 has 14 residues. Trimming removed 8 bases from V and 4 bases from J, with 16 bases in between. Per germline, CDR1 SNHLY and CDR2 FYNNEI. This CDR3 is CASSNLLGADTQYF. In nucleotides, the CDR3 is TGTGCCAGCTCGAATCTACTTGGGGCAGATACGCAGTATTTT.

The chain uses TRBV2 and TRBJ2-7; 11 nucleotides line up with TRBD2. Germline V CDR1 and CDR2: SNHLY, FYNNEI. The CDR3 length is 14 residues. The junction had 5 bases not matched to a gene; V was cut back by 4 bases and J by 6 bases. The DNA for the CDR3 is TGTGCCAGCAGTGCACTAGCGGGGGTAAGCGAGCAGTACTTC. Protein product: CASSALAGVSEQYF.

This clonotype has a handful of counts. The genes are TRBV6-6 and TRBJ2-3, with D perhaps matching TRBD2 (6 bases). V shed 0 bases and J shed 0 bases, with 19 bases lying between them. In germline, CDR1 is MNHNY, CDR2 SVGAGI (reference sequence). This CDR3 has 19 residues. Here the CDR3 DNA reads TGTGCCAGCAGTTACTCCGGAGGTGGTCTAGCGCAGAGCACAGATACGCAGTATTTT. Amino acids: CASSYSGGGLAQSTDTQYF.

This clonotype came up many times. The rearrangement uses TRBV18 and TRBJ1-1; D is unresolved. Germline CDR1 reads KGHSH; CDR2 reads LQKENI. This CDR3 is 14 amino acids long. Trimming took off 1 base at V and 0 bases at J, with 6 bases between the two ends. CDR3 DNA: TGTGCCAGCTCACCACTGGGCCTGAACACTGAAGCTTTCTTT. Its protein product is CASSPLGLNTEAFF.

The rearrangement uses TRBV10-3 and TRBJ1-5; D is ambiguous. CDR3 size: 13 residues. The V gene lost 7 bases and the J gene lost 7 bases, with 14 bases spanning the gap. Germline V gene sequence: CDR1 ENHRY, CDR2 SYGVKD. In nucleotides, the CDR3 is TGTGCCATCACTATGGACCCGATACAGCCCCAGCATTTT. As protein: CAITMDPIQPQHF.

This clonotype has ten or more counts. The chain links TRBV20-1 to TRBJ2-7; TRBD2 might be the D (6 bases). The CDR3 is made up of 14 amino acids. V was cut by 1 base and J by 2 bases, with 12 bases left in between. CDR1 is DFQATT and CDR2 is SNEGSKA in the germline V gene (reference sequence). CDR3 sequence (DNA): TGCAGTGCTAGAGTGGGAGGCAGGGCCTACGAGCAGTACTTC. Translating it yields CSARVGGRAYEQYF.

This clonotype was counted ten times or more. The J gene is TRBJ1-3, the V gene TRBV30; D is undetermined. The CDR3 is 15 amino acids. V was clipped by 0 bases and J by 0 bases, with 9 bases between them. Germline CDR1 is GTSNPN and CDR2 is SVGIG (reference sequence). Written as DNA, the CDR3 is TGTGCCTGGAGTGTCGAAAACTTCTCTGGAAACACCATATATTTT. The encoded protein is CAWSVENFSGNTIYF.

The CDR3 DNA is TGTGCCAGCAGCTCCTCACTTACCCTAGCCAAAAACATTCAGTACTTC. This gives the protein CASSSSLTLAKNIQYF. The chain carries TRBV7-2 and TRBJ2-4; D uncertain. The CDR3 totals 16 residues. Trimming removed 4 bases at V and 0 bases at J, with 13 bases between. CDR1 and CDR2 (germline): SGHTA, FQGNSA.

This clonotype has at least ten counts. This chain uses TRBV2 with TRBJ2-7, with D possibly called TRBD1 or TRBD2 (6 bases each). CDR3 length equals 14 residues. With 7 bases removed from V and 4 bases from J, the gap between germline ends came to 17 bases. Looked up from germline, CDR1 is SNHLY and CDR2 is FYNNEI. The CDR3 is CASTLRGASYEQYF. The DNA of the CDR3 is TGTGCCAGCACCTTAAGGGGGGCTAGTTACGAGCAGTACTTC.

This clonotype was seen at least ten times. This chain uses TRBV12-3 or TRBV12-4 with TRBJ2-7; 7 bases line up with TRBD1. V lost 4 bases and J lost 2; bases outside the gene matches: 8. The CDR3 is 15 amino acids. The CDR3 nucleotides are TGTGCCAGCAGTTCTCCCGGGACAGATACCTACGAGCAGTACTTC. It yields the protein CASSSPGTDTYEQYF.

This clonotype was seen at least ten times. V and J are TRBV2 and TRBJ1-5; the match to TRBD1 covers 7 bases. There are 16 residues in the CDR3. Unmatched junction bases numbered 8, after V lost 6 bases and J lost 0 bases. The germline gives CDR1 SNHLY, CDR2 FYNNEI. The CDR3 here is CASSNRDSFSNQPQHF. CDR3 DNA sequence: TGTGCCAGCAGCAACAGGGACAGCTTTAGCAATCAGCCCCAGCATTTT.

V is TRBV5-1 and J is TRBJ1-6; no clear D gene. Germline-derived CDR1 and CDR2 are SGHRS and YFSETQ. This CDR3 region has 16 residues. V lost 2 bases and J 5 bases, leaving 14 bases between the germline ends. CDR3 residues: CASSLRAPAHNSPLHF. For the CDR3, the DNA is TGCGCCAGCAGCTTAAGGGCCCCCGCTCATAATTCACCCCTCCACTTT.

The V call is TRBV7-9, the J call TRBJ2-7, with TRBD2 matching over 7 bases. CDR1 SEHNR and CDR2 FQNEAQ come from the germline V gene (reference sequence). V was pared by 1 base and J by 3 bases, with 6 bases of the junction left unmatched. The CDR3 consists of 15 residues. The CDR3 here is CASSLVQRGIYEQYF. The CDR3 region has the DNA TGTGCCAGCAGCTTAGTCCAGCGGGGCATCTACGAGCAGTACTTC.

This clonotype showed up just a few times. V and J are TRBV4-1 and TRBJ1-1; D gene ambiguous. The CDR3 length is 16 residues. The germline V gene encodes CDR1 MGHRA and CDR2 YSYEKL. Trimming stripped 0 bases from V and 1 base from J, with 12 bases between. CDR3: CASSQDQRMENTEAFF. As DNA, the CDR3 is TGCGCCAGCAGCCAAGATCAGCGTATGGAGAACACTGAAGCTTTCTTT.

This chain joins TRBV5-1 and TRBJ1-3; D is unresolved. The CDR3 is 16 residues long. V was clipped by 0 bases and J by 0 bases, with 10 bases between them. Germline V gives CDR1 SGHRS, CDR2 YFSETQ. The CDR3 DNA reads as TGCGCCAGCAGCTTGGCTTTAGGCAGCTCTGGAAACACCATATATTTT. This translates into CASSLALGSSGNTIYF.

This clonotype has a count of ten or more. This rearrangement joins TRBV7-8 to TRBJ2-5, with 7 nucleotides matching TRBD1. The CDR3 is made up of 16 amino acids. Germline CDR1 and CDR2: SGHVS and FQNEAQ. The J segment lost 3 bases and the V segment lost 5 bases, leaving 12 bases of the junction unmatched. The CDR3 DNA sequence: TGTGCCAGCAGCAAAAATCCGACAGGGTCGAAAGAGACCCAGTACTTC. It yields the protein CASSKNPTGSKETQYF.